Detailed here is one T cell receptor beta chain. What it binds is not known. The data were taken from a study of cytomegalovirus exposure and HLA in healthy donors. Study-wide results and limits: An analysis done earlier found most TCR beta V segments productive about 87% or about 30% of the time. A likely sequencing artifact accounted for one observed cluster of highly shared sequence variants. By a later analysis, the bulk of CMV-associated TCR beta chains appeared HLA-restricted.

The germline CDR1 and CDR2 sequences are SGDLS and YYNGEE. The CDR3 has 16 residues. V was pared by 4 bases and J by 4 bases, with 17 bases between. The study ran its PCR with 60 Vbeta and 13 Jbeta primers. Libraries were prepared by immunoSEQ multiplex PCR; TCRdb keeps only in-frame clonotypes and omits some of them. The sample lists about 120,000 clones; roughly 74% were seen once. Healthy bone marrow donors supplied every sample. The rearrangement uses TRBV9 and TRBJ1-4; D is possibly TRBD1 (6 bases). Sequenced input: PBMCs. The origin of this receptor is a male donor in good health and CMV-seronegative. Written as DNA, the CDR3 is TGTGCCAGCAGCCCCCGCCTACAGGGAAGTAATGAAAAACTGTTTTTT. It codes for CASSPRLQGSNEKLFF.